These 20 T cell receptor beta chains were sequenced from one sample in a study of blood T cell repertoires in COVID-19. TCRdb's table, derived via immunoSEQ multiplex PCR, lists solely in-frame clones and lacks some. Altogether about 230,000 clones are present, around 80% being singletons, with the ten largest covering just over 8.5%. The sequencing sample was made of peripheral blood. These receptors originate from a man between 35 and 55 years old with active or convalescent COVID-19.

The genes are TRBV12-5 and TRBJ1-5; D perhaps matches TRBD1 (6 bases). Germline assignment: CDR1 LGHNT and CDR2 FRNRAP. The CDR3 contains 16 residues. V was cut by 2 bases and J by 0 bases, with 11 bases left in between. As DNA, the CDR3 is TGTGCTAGTGGTTTGAATCCGGACAGTAGCAATCAGCCCCAGCATTTT. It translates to CASGLNPDSSNQPQHF. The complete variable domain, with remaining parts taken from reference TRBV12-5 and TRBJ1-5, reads DARVTQTPRHKVTEMGQEVTMRCQPILGHNTVFWYRQTMMQGLELLAYFRNRAPLDDSGMPKDRFSAEMPDATLATLKIQPSEPRDSAVYFCASGLNPDSSNQPQHFGDGTRLSIL.

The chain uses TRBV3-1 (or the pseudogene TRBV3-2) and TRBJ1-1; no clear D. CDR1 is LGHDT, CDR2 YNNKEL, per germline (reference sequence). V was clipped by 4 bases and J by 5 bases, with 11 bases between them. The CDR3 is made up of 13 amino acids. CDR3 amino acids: CASSLNTGTEAFF. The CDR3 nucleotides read TGTGCCAGCAGCCTAAACACGGGTACTGAAGCTTTCTTT.

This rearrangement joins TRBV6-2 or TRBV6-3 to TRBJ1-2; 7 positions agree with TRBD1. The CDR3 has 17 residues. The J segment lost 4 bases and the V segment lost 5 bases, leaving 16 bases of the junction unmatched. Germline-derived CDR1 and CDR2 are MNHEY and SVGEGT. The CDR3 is CASSLRDRAITGYGYTF. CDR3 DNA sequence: TGTGCCAGCAGTCTCCGCGACAGGGCGATCACGGGCTATGGCTACACCTTC.

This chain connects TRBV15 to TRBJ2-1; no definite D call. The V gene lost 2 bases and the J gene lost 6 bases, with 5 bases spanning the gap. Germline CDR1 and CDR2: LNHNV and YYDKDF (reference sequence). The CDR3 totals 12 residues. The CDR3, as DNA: TGTGCCACCAGCAGACCGGGCAATGAGCAGTTCTTC. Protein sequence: CATSRPGNEQFF.

The CDR3 sequence is CASSTLARPNTDTQYF. CDR3 coding DNA: TGTGCCAGCAGCACTTTAGCGCGACCTAACACAGATACGCAGTATTTT. The V gene is TRBV7-3, the J gene TRBJ2-3; tentatively, D is TRBD2 (5 bases). CDR1 and CDR2 (germline): SGHTA, FQGTGA. Trimming pared 5 bases from V and 2 bases from J, leaving 17 bases between. The CDR3 covers 16 residues. The entire variable domain, with the rest obtained from reference TRBV7-3 and TRBJ2-3, is as follows: GAGVSQTPSNKVTEKGKYVELRCDPISGHTALYWYRQSLGQGPEFLIYFQGTGAADDSGLPNDRFFAVRPEGSVSTLKIQRTERGDSAVYLCASSTLARPNTDTQYFGPGTRLTVL.

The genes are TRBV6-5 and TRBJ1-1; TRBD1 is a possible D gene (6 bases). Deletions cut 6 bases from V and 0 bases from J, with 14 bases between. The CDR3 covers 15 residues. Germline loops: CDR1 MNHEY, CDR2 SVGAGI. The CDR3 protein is CASSLLDRMNTEAFF. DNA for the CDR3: TGTGCCAGCAGCCTACTGGACAGAATGAACACTGAAGCTTTCTTT.

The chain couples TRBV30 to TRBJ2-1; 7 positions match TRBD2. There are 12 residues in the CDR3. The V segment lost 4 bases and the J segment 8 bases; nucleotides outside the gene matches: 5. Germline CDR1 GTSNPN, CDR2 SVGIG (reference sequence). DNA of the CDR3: TGTGCCTGGATGGGTAGCGGGTATGAGCAGTTCTTC. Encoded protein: CAWMGSGYEQFF.

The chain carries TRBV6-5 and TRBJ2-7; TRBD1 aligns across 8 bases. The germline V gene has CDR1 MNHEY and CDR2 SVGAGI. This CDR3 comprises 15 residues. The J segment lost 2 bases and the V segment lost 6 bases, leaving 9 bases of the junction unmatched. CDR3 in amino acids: CASSKGVQGAYEQYF. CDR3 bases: TGTGCCAGCAGCAAAGGGGTACAGGGGGCCTACGAGCAGTACTTC.

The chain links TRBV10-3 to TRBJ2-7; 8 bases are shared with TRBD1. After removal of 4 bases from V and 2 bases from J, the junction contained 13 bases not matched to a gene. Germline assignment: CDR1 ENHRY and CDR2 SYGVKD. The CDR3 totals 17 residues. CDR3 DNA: TGTGCCATCAGTGCCTTAGACAGGGGTTCAGGGACCTACGAGCAGTACTTC. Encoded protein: CAISALDRGSGTYEQYF.

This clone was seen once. The CDR3: CAWSRVGETQYF. CDR3 nucleotide sequence: TGTGCCTGGAGCAGGGTTGGAGAGACCCAGTACTTC. The genes are TRBV30 and TRBJ2-5, with D maybe TRBD1 (5 bases). Looked up from germline, CDR1 is GTSNPN and CDR2 is SVGIG (reference sequence). V was cut by 3 bases and J by 4 bases, with 9 bases left in between. The CDR3 totals 12 residues.

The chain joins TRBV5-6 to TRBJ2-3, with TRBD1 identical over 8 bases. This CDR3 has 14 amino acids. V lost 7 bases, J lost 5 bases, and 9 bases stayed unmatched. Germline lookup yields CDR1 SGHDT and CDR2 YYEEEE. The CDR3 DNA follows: TGTGCCAGCCTGGGGCAGGGGGCCGTAGATACGCAGTATTTT. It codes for CASLGQGAVDTQYF.

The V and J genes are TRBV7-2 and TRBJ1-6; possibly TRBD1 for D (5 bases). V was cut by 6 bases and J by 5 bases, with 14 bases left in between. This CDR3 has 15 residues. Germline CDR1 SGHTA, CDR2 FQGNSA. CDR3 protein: CASRGGTLDNSPLHF. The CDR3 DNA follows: TGTGCCAGCAGGGGGGGGACGCTGGATAATTCACCCCTCCACTTT.

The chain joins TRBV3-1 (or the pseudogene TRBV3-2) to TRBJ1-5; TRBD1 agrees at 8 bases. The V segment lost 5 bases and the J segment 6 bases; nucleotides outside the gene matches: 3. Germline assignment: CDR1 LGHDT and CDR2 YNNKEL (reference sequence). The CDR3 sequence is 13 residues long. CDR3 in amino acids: CASSTGGSQPQHF. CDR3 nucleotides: TGTGCCAGCAGCACAGGGGGTTCTCAGCCCCAGCATTTT.

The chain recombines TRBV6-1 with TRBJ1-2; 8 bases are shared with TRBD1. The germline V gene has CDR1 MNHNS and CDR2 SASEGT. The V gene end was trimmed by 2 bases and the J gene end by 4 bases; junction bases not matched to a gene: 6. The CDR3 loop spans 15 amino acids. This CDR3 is CASSENRGSIYGYTF. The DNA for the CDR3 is TGTGCCAGCAGTGAAAACAGGGGGAGCATCTATGGCTACACCTTC.

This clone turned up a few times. CDR3 loop: CAWSRGLAVIQETQYF. CDR3 DNA sequence: TGTGCCTGGAGTAGGGGACTAGCGGTTATCCAAGAGACCCAGTACTTC. The V call is TRBV30, the J call TRBJ2-5, with 11 nucleotides matching TRBD2. Germline CDR1 reads GTSNPN; CDR2 reads SVGIG (reference sequence). The CDR3 covers 16 residues. Trimming took 2 bases from V and 1 from J; bases not matched to a gene: 6.

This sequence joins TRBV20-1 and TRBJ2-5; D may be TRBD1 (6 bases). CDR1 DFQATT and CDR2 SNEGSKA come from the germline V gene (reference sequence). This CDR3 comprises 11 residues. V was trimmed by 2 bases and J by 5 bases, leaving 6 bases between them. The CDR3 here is CSARQGETQYF. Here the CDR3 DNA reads TGCAGTGCTAGACAGGGGGAGACCCAGTACTTC.

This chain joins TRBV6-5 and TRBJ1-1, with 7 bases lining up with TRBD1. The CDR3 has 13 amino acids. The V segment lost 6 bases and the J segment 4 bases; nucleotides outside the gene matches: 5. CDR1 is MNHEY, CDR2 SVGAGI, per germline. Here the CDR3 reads CASRRRDSTEAFF. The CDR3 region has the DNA TGTGCCAGCAGACGCCGGGACAGCACTGAAGCTTTCTTT.

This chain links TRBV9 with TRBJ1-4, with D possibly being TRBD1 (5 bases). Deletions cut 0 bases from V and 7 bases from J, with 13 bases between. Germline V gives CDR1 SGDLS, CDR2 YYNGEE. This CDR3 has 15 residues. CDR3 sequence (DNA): TGTGCCAGCAGCGTAGGCGGAGACAGAGCTGAAAAACTGTTTTTT. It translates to CASSVGGDRAEKLFF.

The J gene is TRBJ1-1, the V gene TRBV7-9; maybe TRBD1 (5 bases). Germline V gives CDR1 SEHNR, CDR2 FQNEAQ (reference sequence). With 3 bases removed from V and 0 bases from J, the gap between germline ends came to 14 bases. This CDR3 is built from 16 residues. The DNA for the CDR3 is TGTGCCAGCAGCTTTCCCCGGGGGGGATTGAACACTGAAGCTTTCTTT. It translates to CASSFPRGGLNTEAFF.

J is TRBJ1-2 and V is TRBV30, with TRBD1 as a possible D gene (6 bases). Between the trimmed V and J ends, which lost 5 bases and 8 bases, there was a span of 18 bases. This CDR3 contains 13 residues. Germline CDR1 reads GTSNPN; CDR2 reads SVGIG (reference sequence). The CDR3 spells CAWAVVGAGGYTF. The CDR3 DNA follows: TGTGCCTGGGCCGTCGTGGGGGCAGGGGGCTACACCTTC.